This T cell receptor (beta chain) was obtained from a study of response to subunit inactivated influenza vaccine. TCRdb fed the RT-PCR reads into MiXCR, producing one record per CDR3 protein. The sample comprises approximately 700,000 distinct CDR3 sequences, about 15% of which are singletons, and around 6.5% rests with the top ten. This clonotype was counted many times. Its antigen is undetermined. Study-wide results and limits: Every seasonal influenza vaccination brings in few new T cells, the authors suggested.

Trimming took off 4 bases at V and 4 bases at J, with 13 bases between the two ends. The CDR3 spans 14 residues. CDR1 and CDR2 (germline): MNHEY, SMNVEV (reference sequence). The sequencing used PBMCs from blood, collected approximately 15 days before vaccination. This TCR was recovered from a man over 45 who received an inactivated influenza vaccine. The chain uses TRBV27 and TRBJ2-5; no clear D gene. CDR3 in amino acids: CASSSTRVSETQYF. CDR3 coding DNA: TGTGCCAGCAGTTCAACAAGGGTGTCAGAGACCCAGTACTTC.